The 26 T cell receptor beta chains presented below share a single source sample, sequenced in a study of CD8+CD57+ T cells in acquired aplastic anemia. TCR beta VDJ and CDR3 profiles were obtained from a genomic DNA template. TCRdb called the reads again in MiXCR, with one record for every CDR3 protein. The sample yields just over 400,000 distinct CDR3 sequences, 65% to 80% seen once. Sequencing used sorted CD4+, CD8+, or CD8+CD57+ T cells (not recorded which) from PBMCs. The source of these receptors is a human donor in good health, serving as a control.

V is TRBV7-9 and J is TRBJ2-5, with a possible D match to TRBD2 (5 bases). Germline values: CDR1 SEHNR, CDR2 FQNEAQ (reference sequence). Trimming shortened V by 3 bases and J by 12 bases, and 11 bases separated the two germline ends. This CDR3 region has 11 residues. Here the CDR3 DNA reads TGTGCCAGCAGCTTCTGGGAGTCCGAGTACTTC. Translated: CASSFWESEYF.

About this clonotype: One junction end does not reproduce the germline sequence, and a read error may be involved. In DNA, the CDR3 is TGTGCCAGCAGCGAGGGGGCACGGGCTAATGAAAATCTGTTTTTT. Amino acid sequence: CASSEGARANENLFF. The chain couples TRBV7-2 to TRBJ1-4; 7 nucleotides agree with TRBD1. The CDR3 contains 15 residues. Germline V gene lookup returns CDR1 SGHTA and CDR2 FQGNSA.

This clonotype occurred many times. The chain's CDR3 is CASAGTSEGGELFF. CDR3 in DNA: TGTGCCAGTGCCGGGACTAGTGAAGGCGGGGAGCTGTTTTTT. V usage is TRBV19 and J usage is TRBJ2-2, with 8 bases identical to TRBD2. The CDR3 contains 14 residues. V shed 8 bases and J 7 bases; nucleotides not matched to a gene: 9. In germline, CDR1 is LNHDA, CDR2 SQIVND (reference sequence).

This clonotype appeared a single time. J is TRBJ2-3 and V is TRBV20-1; D perhaps matches TRBD1 (6 bases). Trimming pared 3 bases from V and 10 bases from J, leaving 17 bases between. Germline CDR1 reads DFQATT; CDR2 reads SNEGSKA (reference sequence). This CDR3 contains 13 residues. CDR3 loop: CSARDSPNTAQYF. CDR3 in DNA: TGCAGTGCTAGGGACAGCCCGAACACTGCGCAGTATTTT.

This clonotype occurred a few times. In DNA, the CDR3 is TGCAGCGCATTAAGCTCTGGAAACACCTTC. Translation: CSALSSGNTF. This sequence joins TRBV29-1 and TRBJ1-2; no reliable D call. From germline, CDR1 is SQVTM and CDR2 ANQGSEA. This CDR3 region has 10 residues. V was pared by 7 bases and J by 12 bases, with 15 bases between.

The V call is TRBV5-1, the J call TRBJ2-3, with 8 bases aligning to TRBD1. CDR1 is SGHRS and CDR2 is YFSETQ in the germline V gene. V trimming: 0 bases; J trimming: 9 bases; junction bases outside the gene matches: 12. The CDR3 spans 16 residues. The CDR3 coding sequence is TGCGCCAGCAGCTTGGGACAGGGGACTGATGGTAAAACGCAGTATTTT. Amino acid sequence: CASSLGQGTDGKTQYF.

The V and J genes are TRBV20-1 and TRBJ2-3; tentatively, D is TRBD1 or TRBD2 (5 bases each). V was clipped by 6 bases and J by 4 bases, with 17 bases between them. This CDR3 region has 14 residues. Germline CDR1 DFQATT, CDR2 SNEGSKA (reference sequence). The CDR3 DNA reads as TGCAGTGCCGCAGGCGGAATGGGGGCAGATACGCAGTATTTT. Translating gives CSAAGGMGADTQYF.

This clonotype was counted a few times. A read error is possible here, since a much larger clone lies one base away. The conserved closing phenylalanine or tryptophan is absent in this CDR3, likely reflecting a read error. The chain links TRBV7-8 to TRBJ1-2; no reliable D call. Germline-derived CDR1 and CDR2 are SGHVS and FQNEAQ. Trimming stripped 1 base from V and 2 bases from J, with 8 bases between. The length of the CDR3 is 14 residues. This CDR3 is CASSLVAANYGYTL. The CDR3 DNA reads TGTGCCAGCAGCTTAGTTGCAGCGAACTATGGCTACACCCTC.

The chain carries TRBV29-1 and TRBJ1-1, with 7 positions matching TRBD1. Per germline, CDR1 SQVTM and CDR2 ANQGSEA. The trim removed 3 bases at V and 5 bases at J, leaving 6 bases unmatched. CDR3 size: 13 residues. The CDR3 spells CSVDRQGDTEAFF. The DNA of the CDR3 is TGCAGCGTTGATCGACAGGGAGATACTGAAGCTTTCTTT.

The chain has TRBV19 and TRBJ1-6; D remains ambiguous. V lost 4 bases and J lost 9, with 13 bases in between. This CDR3 has 14 amino acids. Germline V gives CDR1 LNHDA, CDR2 SQIVND (reference sequence). The DNA for the CDR3 is TGTGCCAGTAGTAAGGCAATTGCGGTTTCACCCCTCCACTTT. This translates into CASSKAIAVSPLHF.

The chain joins TRBV7-3 to TRBJ1-2; D gene ambiguous. This CDR3 comprises 15 residues. V was clipped by 1 base and J by 10 bases, with 19 bases between them. Germline assignment: CDR1 SGHTA and CDR2 FQGTGA. This CDR3 is CASSLKDGGNEDYTF. In nucleotides, the CDR3 is TGTGCCAGCAGCTTAAAGGACGGAGGCAATGAGGACTACACCTTC.

Points on this clonotype: The CDR3 carries no conserved terminal phenylalanine or tryptophan, so it likely arises from a read error. The limits of the CDR3 on the DNA are not certain, so only TCRdb's listed CDR3 is given. The chain employs TRBV7-4 and TRBJ1-6; TRBD1, the table's D call, was not compared with the DNA. Per the germline V gene, CDR1 is SGHVT and CDR2 is SQSDAQ. The CDR3 totals 14 residues, both ends included. CDR3 protein: CASSLFSGPLAISP.

This clonotype came up once. V is TRBV5-8 and J is TRBJ2-1; D unclear. CDR1 SGHTS and CDR2 YDEGEE come from the germline V gene. This CDR3 comprises 14 residues. Trimming pared 4 bases from V and 9 bases from J, leaving 17 bases between. CDR3 sequence (DNA): TGTGCCAGCAGCCTTCGGAAGATTACGGGTGAGCAGTTCTTC. Protein: CASSLRKITGEQFF.

The chain uses TRBV10-1 and TRBJ2-7; 9 bases line up with TRBD2. The CDR3 is 15 residues long. Germline lookup yields CDR1 WNHNN and CDR2 SYGVQD (reference sequence). V lost 0 bases and J lost 4; bases outside the gene matches: 4. The CDR3 DNA follows: TGCGCCAGCAGTGAGTCCGGCGGGGGGGCATACGAGCAGTACTTC. This codes for CASSESGGGAYEQYF.

This clonotype appeared a single time. Germline is not matched at one junction end, which may reflect a read error. The chain uses TRBV2 and TRBJ2-7; no firm D call. Per germline, CDR1 SNHLY and CDR2 FYNNEI. This CDR3 has 14 residues. DNA of the CDR3: TGTGCCAGCAGCGGCGCCTCGGCAGCGCTCGAGCAGTATTTC. Translated, it gives CASSGASAALEQYF.

The chain uses TRBV7-2 and TRBJ1-5; 10 nucleotides align to TRBD1. Germline CDR1 reads SGHTA; CDR2 reads FQGNSA. This CDR3 is built from 14 residues. Trimming removed 6 bases from V and 13 bases from J; junction bases left unmatched: 12. CDR3 sequence: CASSRQGALQEQHF. In DNA form, the CDR3 reads TGTGCCAGCAGTCGACAGGGGGCCCTACAGGAGCAGCATTTT.

The V gene is TRBV20-1, the J gene TRBJ2-5; D is undetermined. V lost 1 base to trimming and J lost 8 bases, with 14 bases between them. The CDR3 covers 13 residues. The germline CDR1 and CDR2 sequences are DFQATT and SNEGSKA (reference sequence). CDR3 residues: CSARVRMANTQYF. The CDR3 nucleotides read TGCAGTGCTAGAGTGCGCATGGCAAATACCCAGTACTTC.

The chain carries TRBV7-8 and TRBJ2-7; D may match TRBD1 or TRBD2 (5 bases each). CDR1 and CDR2 from the germline V gene are SGHVS and FQNEAQ. Trimming shortened V by 9 bases and J by 3 bases, and 18 bases separated the two germline ends. This CDR3 has 14 amino acids. Written as DNA, the CDR3 is TGTGCCAGTAGTTTTCGGGACGGTAACTACGAGCAGTACTTC. As protein: CASSFRDGNYEQYF. Filled out from reference TRBV7-8 and TRBJ2-7, the complete variable domain reads GAGVSQSPRYKVAKRGQDVALRCDPISGHVSLFWYQQALGQGPEFLTYFQNEAQLDKSGLPSDRFFAERPEGSVSTLKIQRTQQEDSAVYLCASSFRDGNYEQYFGPGTRLTVT.

This clonotype came up many times. The chain couples TRBV20-1 to TRBJ1-4; 7 positions match TRBD1. Germline CDR1 is DFQATT and CDR2 is SNEGSKA (reference sequence). With 4 bases clipped from V and 7 bases from J, the junction kept 9 bases outside the gene matches. This CDR3 region has 14 residues. CDR3 DNA: TGCAGTGCTAACCAGGGGACAGAGACTGAAAAACTGTTTTTT. Translation: CSANQGTETEKLFF.

This clonotype was detected many times. This rearrangement joins TRBV7-2 to TRBJ2-5; TRBD1 is a possible D gene (5 bases). CDR1 and CDR2 (germline): SGHTA, FQGNSA. Trimming shortened V by 4 bases and J by 7 bases, and 13 bases separated the two germline ends. This CDR3 is 13 amino acids long. CDR3 sequence: CASSSEQGGTQYF. DNA of the CDR3: TGTGCCAGCAGCTCCGAGCAGGGCGGGACCCAGTACTTC.

This rearrangement joins TRBV7-9 to TRBJ2-7; the D is unclear. Between the trimmed V and J ends, which lost 7 bases and 4 bases, there was a span of 17 bases. Per germline, CDR1 SEHNR and CDR2 FQNEAQ (reference sequence). The CDR3 length is 14 residues. The CDR3 sequence is CASTTVGAWYEQYF. Written as DNA, the CDR3 is TGTGCCAGCACGACCGTGGGTGCTTGGTACGAGCAGTACTTC.

The V call is TRBV11-2, the J call TRBJ1-5; D is ambiguous. Deletions cut 6 bases from V and 6 bases from J, with 15 bases between. The CDR3 contains 14 residues. Germline-derived CDR1 and CDR2 are SGHAT and FQNNGV. The CDR3 region has the DNA TGTGCCAGCAGTCGACCCCAGAGGCGTCAGCCCCAGCATTTT. Amino acids: CASSRPQRRQPQHF.

The chain has TRBV20-1 and TRBJ1-2, with 8 bases identical to TRBD1. The trim removed 6 bases at V and 6 bases at J, leaving 15 bases unmatched. CDR1 and CDR2 (germline): DFQATT, SNEGSKA (reference sequence). The CDR3 is 15 amino acids. For the CDR3, the DNA is TGCAGTGCCCCTGGGACAGGCAGCTCCTACAATGGCTACACCTTC. Protein product: CSAPGTGSSYNGYTF.

The count of this clonotype is one. The rearrangement links TRBV2 to TRBJ2-4; no firm D call. Trimming took 3 bases from V and 4 from J, leaving 13 bases between them. CDR3 length: 15 amino acids. Germline CDR1 reads SNHLY; CDR2 reads FYNNEI. In DNA form, the CDR3 reads TGTGCCAGCAGTGATGAGGTTGCTAGTAAAAACATTCAGTACTTC. Its protein is CASSDEVASKNIQYF.

Concerning this clonotype itself: The final CDR3 position lacks the conserved phenylalanine or tryptophan, pointing to a likely read error. The DNA is omitted, as the CDR3 cannot be located on it reliably, and the CDR3 follows TCRdb's listing. J is TRBJ1-2 and V is TRBV2. CDR1 and CDR2 (germline): SNHLY, FYNNEI. From its first to its last residue, the CDR3 has 14 amino acids. This chain's CDR3 is CASSPRSSTGGYTV.

The table lists this clonotype with many counts. The chain carries TRBV5-1 and TRBJ1-4, with a weak D call TRBD1 (6 bases). V gave up 4 bases and J gave up 7 bases, with 14 bases separating them. The CDR3 runs to 14 residues. The germline V gene has CDR1 SGHRS and CDR2 YFSETQ. The CDR3 sequence: CASSPGGQTEKLFF. The DNA for the CDR3 is TGCGCCAGCAGCCCCGGAGGACAGACTGAAAAACTGTTTTTT.